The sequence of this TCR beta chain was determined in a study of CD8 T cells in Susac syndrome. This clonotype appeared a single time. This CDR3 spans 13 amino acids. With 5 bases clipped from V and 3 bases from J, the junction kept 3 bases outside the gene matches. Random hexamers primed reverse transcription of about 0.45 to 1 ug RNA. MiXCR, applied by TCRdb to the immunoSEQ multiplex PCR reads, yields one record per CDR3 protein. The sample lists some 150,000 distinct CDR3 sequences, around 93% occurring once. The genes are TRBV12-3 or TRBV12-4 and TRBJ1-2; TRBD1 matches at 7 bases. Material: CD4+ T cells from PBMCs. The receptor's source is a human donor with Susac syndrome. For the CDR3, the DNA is TGTGCCAGCAGTCGGGACAGCTACTATGGCTACACCTTC. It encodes CASSRDSYYGYTF.